What follows are 28 T cell receptor beta chains derived from one specimen sequenced in a study of Graves' ophthalmopathy and Graves' hyperthyroidism. The authors amplified TCR beta CDR3 regions from RNA transcripts. Following a first-round RT-PCR that used HTBI primers, a second-round multiplex PCR was carried out. TCRdb itself ran the multiplex PCR reads through MiXCR, one entry per CDR3 protein. The repertoire includes some 410,000 distinct CDR3 sequences, approximately 21% of them detected once, and around 3.2% sits in the top ten. The sequenced sample consisted of peripheral blood. Receptors were obtained from a woman aged 18-29 years with stable Graves' hyperthyroidism.

This clonotype appeared many times. DNA of the CDR3: TGTGCCAGCTCCAATCAGGGGAACTCTGGAAACACCATATATTTT. Its protein product is CASSNQGNSGNTIYF. The chain combines TRBV18 with TRBJ1-3; D possibly corresponds to TRBD1 (6 bases). The CDR3 is 15 amino acids. Germline values: CDR1 KGHSH, CDR2 LQKENI. Deletions cut 6 bases from V and 0 bases from J, with 12 bases between.

This clonotype was observed many times. The chain has TRBV28 and TRBJ2-7; maybe TRBD2 (6 bases). This CDR3 has 14 residues. The V and J ends lost 7 bases and 4 bases respectively, with 17 bases between them. Germline V gives CDR1 MDHEN, CDR2 SYDVKM. The CDR3 nucleotides read TGTGCCAGCAACACCGGGACTTTAGTATACGAGCAGTACTTC. As protein: CASNTGTLVYEQYF.

This chain joins TRBV12-3 or TRBV12-4 and TRBJ1-2; 7 bases map to TRBD1. V was pared by 6 bases and J by 6 bases, with 13 bases of the junction left unmatched. This CDR3 is 15 amino acids long. Written as DNA, the CDR3 is TGTGCCAGCAGGTTTTTCGACAGGGTTGGAAATGGCTACACCTTC. This encodes CASRFFDRVGNGYTF.

At least ten counts were recorded for this clonotype. The chain has TRBV27 and TRBJ2-1; 9 bases fit TRBD2. V gave up 3 bases and J gave up 1 base; unmatched junction bases: 1. Germline V lookup: CDR1 MNHEY, CDR2 SMNVEV (reference sequence). CDR3 length equals 15 residues. Here the CDR3 DNA reads TGTGCCAGCAGTTTGGCGGGAGGGTCCTACAATGAGCAGTTCTTC. Translation: CASSLAGGSYNEQFF.

This clonotype was counted ten times or more. This chain links TRBV28 with TRBJ2-7, with D unclear. Germline loops: CDR1 MDHEN, CDR2 SYDVKM. The CDR3 extends over 16 amino acids. V lost 5 bases, J lost 2 bases, and 19 bases lay in between. The CDR3 is CASSTGSWSGTYEQYF. The CDR3 DNA reads as TGTGCCAGCAGTACCGGCAGCTGGTCTGGGACCTACGAGCAGTACTTC.

The J gene is TRBJ2-5, the V gene TRBV20-1, with D perhaps TRBD2 (5 bases). Trimming removed 6 bases from V and 2 bases from J, with 16 bases in between. Germline loops: CDR1 DFQATT, CDR2 SNEGSKA (reference sequence). CDR3 length equals 14 residues. In nucleotides, the CDR3 is TGCAGTGCGTTGAGGACTGGGCGGCAAGAGACCCAGTACTTC. Its translation is CSALRTGRQETQYF.

The rearrangement links TRBV6-1 to TRBJ2-7, with a tentative D call TRBD2 (5 bases). The germline gives CDR1 MNHNS, CDR2 SASEGT. Trimming shortened V by 6 bases and J by 2 bases, and 11 bases separated the two germline ends. The CDR3 contains 13 residues. The CDR3 nucleotides are TGTGCCAGCAGCCGCGAGGGCCCCTACGAGCAGTACTTC. This translates into CASSREGPYEQYF.

This clonotype was seen many times. The V call is TRBV6-1, the J call TRBJ1-5; D unclear. Looked up from germline, CDR1 is MNHNS and CDR2 is SASEGT. V lost 0 bases and J lost 0, with 12 bases in between. The CDR3 consists of 17 residues. CDR3 sequence: CASSEAYVVFSNQPQHF. The CDR3 DNA reads TGTGCCAGCAGTGAAGCTTACGTGGTTTTTAGCAATCAGCCCCAGCATTTT.

This clonotype was detected ten times or more. A much larger clone differs by one base, so this may be a read error. This chain uses TRBV20-1 with TRBJ1-1, with D perhaps matching TRBD1 (6 bases). Germline values: CDR1 DFQATT, CDR2 SNEGSKA (reference sequence). The germline V and J ends were trimmed by 3 bases and 3 bases, with 14 bases remaining between them. The CDR3 consists of 14 residues. CDR3 region: CSASGGRLYTEAFF. For the CDR3, the DNA is TGCAGTGCTAGTGGGGGGCGGCTGTACACTGAAGCTTTCTTT.

Many counts were recorded for this clonotype. V and J are TRBV12-3 or TRBV12-4 and TRBJ2-6; no reliable D call. The CDR3 runs to 14 residues. With 8 bases removed from V and 0 bases from J, the gap between germline ends came to 8 bases. The CDR3 bases are TGTGCCAGCCGACAATTCTCTGGGGCCAACGTCCTGACTTTC. Protein: CASRQFSGANVLTF.

In this sample, this clonotype turned up many times. This chain connects TRBV7-9 to TRBJ2-7; 11 nucleotides align to TRBD2. The trim removed 5 bases at V and 4 bases at J, leaving 7 bases unmatched. Germline V lookup: CDR1 SEHNR, CDR2 FQNEAQ (reference sequence). The CDR3 spans 15 residues. CDR3 residues: CASSRPGTSGYEQYF. The CDR3, as DNA: TGTGCCAGCAGCCGCCCCGGGACTAGCGGTTACGAGCAGTACTTC. Full variable domain (remainder filled in from reference TRBV7-9 and TRBJ2-7): DTGVSQNPRHKITKRGQNVTFRCDPISEHNRLYWYRQTLGQGPEFLTYFQNEAQLEKSRLLSDRFSAERPKGSFSTLEIQRTEQGDSAMYLCASSRPGTSGYEQYFGPGTRLTVT.

Many counts were recorded for this clonotype. This chain uses TRBV20-1 with TRBJ1-5; 7 nucleotides agree with TRBD1. This CDR3 spans 17 amino acids. After removal of 0 bases from V and 4 bases from J, the junction contained 12 bases not matched to a gene. From germline, CDR1 is DFQATT and CDR2 SNEGSKA (reference sequence). The CDR3 spells CSARDSGGGGINQPQHF. CDR3 nucleotides: TGCAGTGCTAGAGACTCAGGGGGAGGGGGTATTAATCAGCCCCAGCATTTT.

V is TRBV6-5 and J is TRBJ1-1, with D possibly matching TRBD1 (5 bases). Trimming pared 3 bases from V and 5 bases from J, leaving 13 bases between. CDR3 length: 14 residues. The V gene's germline CDR1 is MNHEY and CDR2 SVGAGI. The CDR3 DNA follows: TGTGCCAGCAGTTATGGCGGGGGTTTGACTGAAGCTTTCTTT. The encoded protein is CASSYGGGLTEAFF.

This clonotype appeared many times. The chain is built from TRBV28 and TRBJ2-5; D uncertain. V was shortened by 0 bases and J by 0 bases, with 11 bases between the two germline ends. Germline V gene sequence: CDR1 MDHEN, CDR2 SYDVKM. The CDR3 sequence is 16 residues long. The CDR3: CASSLWPRRNQETQYF. The CDR3 DNA sequence: TGTGCCAGCAGTTTATGGCCCAGGCGGAACCAAGAGACCCAGTACTTC.

This clonotype has a single count. For the CDR3, the DNA is TGTGCCAGTAGAATGACAGGCGGCGGCTACACCTTC. Protein product: CASRMTGGGYTF. This chain links TRBV19 with TRBJ1-2; possible D gene TRBD1, 6 bases. The CDR3 contains 12 residues. From germline, CDR1 is LNHDA and CDR2 SQIVND (reference sequence). The V and J ends lost 6 bases and 8 bases respectively, with 13 bases between them.

This clonotype showed up many times. This chain links TRBV12-3 or TRBV12-4 with TRBJ2-2; a possible D gene is TRBD2 (6 bases). This CDR3 has 16 residues. The V end lost 5 bases, the J end lost 6 bases, and 19 bases lay between the germline ends. The CDR3 nucleotides are TGTGCCAGCAGTCCACGGGGTAGCGGCGACGCCGGGGAGCTGTTTTTT. The encoded protein is CASSPRGSGDAGELFF.

This clonotype was observed at least ten times. DNA for the CDR3: TGTGCCAGCAGTTCCCCGGCCAGCCACCCTGAAGCTTTCTTT. As protein: CASSSPASHPEAFF. The chain carries TRBV27 and TRBJ1-1, with unresolved D. Germline lookup yields CDR1 MNHEY and CDR2 SMNVEV (reference sequence). This CDR3 has 14 amino acids. The germline V and J ends were trimmed by 4 bases and 6 bases, with 15 bases remaining between them.

Many counts were recorded for this clonotype. The V call is TRBV6-1, the J call TRBJ2-7; TRBD2 matches at 11 bases. Trimming removed 4 bases from V and 2 bases from J; junction bases left unmatched: 4. Germline assignment: CDR1 MNHNS and CDR2 SASEGT. The CDR3 runs to 15 residues. CDR3 in amino acids: CASSVGTSGTYEQYF. CDR3 in DNA: TGTGCCAGCAGTGTGGGGACTAGCGGTACCTACGAGCAGTACTTC.

The chain recombines TRBV27 with TRBJ2-5; 12 bases are shared with TRBD1. Trimming took 8 bases from V and 5 from J; bases not matched to a gene: 9. The germline V gene encodes CDR1 MNHEY and CDR2 SMNVEV (reference sequence). The CDR3 has 15 amino acids. The CDR3 DNA reads as TGTGCCAGCTTGGGAGGGACAGGGGGCTTGGAGACCCAGTACTTC. This gives the protein CASLGGTGGLETQYF.

There are many counts of this clonotype. The DNA for the CDR3 is TGCAGTGCTAGAGGGTGGGACAGGGGAGGCAATCAGCCCCAGCATTTT. It encodes CSARGWDRGGNQPQHF. The V and J genes are TRBV20-1 and TRBJ1-5; 10 positions agree with TRBD1. This CDR3 has 16 amino acids. V shed 1 base, J shed 2 bases, and the junction held 5 bases outside the gene matches. Germline loops: CDR1 DFQATT, CDR2 SNEGSKA (reference sequence).

This clonotype was detected many times. The V and J genes are TRBV12-3 or TRBV12-4 and TRBJ1-1, with D perhaps TRBD1 (6 bases). Trimming removed 8 bases from V and 4 bases from J, with 14 bases in between. CDR3 length: 13 amino acids. CDR3 sequence (DNA): TGTGCCAGCCTGGGGGCCCGGGGCACTGAAGCTTTCTTT. Protein product: CASLGARGTEAFF.

This clonotype was seen at least ten times. The CDR3 sequence is CASSSESGGTEAFF. The DNA of the CDR3 is TGTGCCAGCAGCTCAGAATCGGGGGGTACTGAAGCTTTCTTT. The chain combines TRBV12-3 or TRBV12-4 with TRBJ1-1, with TRBD1 as a possible D gene (5 bases). Between the trimmed V and J ends, which lost 6 bases and 5 bases, there was a span of 16 bases. The CDR3 has 14 amino acids.

This clonotype was recorded only once. The chain combines TRBV29-1 with TRBJ2-6; 8 bases agree with TRBD1. The germline V gene has CDR1 SQVTM and CDR2 ANQGSEA. With 2 bases clipped from V and 0 bases from J, the junction kept 3 bases outside the gene matches. This CDR3 has 16 amino acids. In nucleotides, the CDR3 is TGCAGCGTTGAAACAGGGGGTCCCTCTGGGGCCAACGTCCTGACTTTC. It translates to CSVETGGPSGANVLTF.

The chain carries TRBV4-3 and TRBJ1-2; D is unclear. The germline CDR1 and CDR2 sequences are LGHNA and YSLEER. V was trimmed by 1 base and J by 4 bases, leaving 13 bases between them. CDR3 length equals 15 residues. CDR3 loop: CASSQAPGSGYGYTF. As DNA, the CDR3 is TGCGCCAGCAGCCAAGCCCCAGGTTCGGGCTATGGCTACACCTTC.

This clonotype was seen a few times. The chain employs TRBV19 and TRBJ1-2; D possibly corresponds to TRBD1 (5 bases). The CDR3 length is 17 residues. The germline CDR1 and CDR2 sequences are LNHDA and SQIVND (reference sequence). Trimming removed 6 bases from V and 1 base from J, with 21 bases in between. DNA of the CDR3: TGTGCCAGTAGCCTATTAAGACAGCCCTCTCTTAACTATGGCTACACCTTC. Translated, it gives CASSLLRQPSLNYGYTF.

At least ten counts were recorded for this clonotype. The chain couples TRBV12-3 or TRBV12-4 to TRBJ1-1; D unclear. This CDR3 is built from 12 residues. V lost 6 bases and J 3 bases, leaving 8 bases between the germline ends. CDR3 nucleotide sequence: TGTGCCAGCAGCCCGCGGGACACTGAAGCTTTCTTT. It is translated as CASSPRDTEAFF.

This clonotype has ten or more counts. V is TRBV4-2 and J is TRBJ2-2; 10 bases are shared with TRBD2. The CDR3 is 17 residues long. V lost 2 bases to trimming and J lost 0 bases; unmatched junction nucleotides: 3. Germline V gene lookup returns CDR1 LGHNA and CDR2 YNFKEQ. CDR3 bases: TGTGCCAGCAGCCAACATCTAGCGGGGGCGAACACCGGGGAGCTGTTTTTT. Translation gives CASSQHLAGANTGELFF.

This clonotype was detected ten times or more. The chain recombines TRBV4-1 with TRBJ2-5, with 10 nucleotides matching TRBD2. The CDR3 is 16 amino acids. V dropped 5 bases and J dropped 7; count of bases not matched to a gene: 13. Germline V gives CDR1 MGHRA, CDR2 YSYEKL. CDR3 bases: TGCGCCAGCAGCTTAGAGACTAGCGGGTCGGTGGGGACCCAGTACTTC. It codes for CASSLETSGSVGTQYF.